A selection of T cell receptor beta chains follows, all from one sample in a study of shared clonotypes between healthy human individuals. Some clones are missing from TCRdb's copy, which holds only in-frame ones; the method was immunoSEQ multiplex PCR. In the table there are hundreds of thousands of clones, about 80% of which are singletons. The sequenced sample was PBMCs. The source of these receptors is a woman in her thirties or forties in good health. Some clones in this sample may be carry-over from other donors' samples. The CDR3 runs from the conserved cysteine through the conserved F or W. The order of the fields is D gene, J gene, V gene, clone size, CDR3 DNA, CDR3 protein. D genes are given only for firm matches. Size values are once, few and many counts, or a class for expanded clones, and some rows have none.

- | TRBJ2-2 | TRBV5-1 | once | TGCGCCAGCAGCTTACCGGGACAGAACACCGGGGAGCTGTTTTTT | CASSLPGQNTGELFF
- | TRBJ2-3 | TRBV2 | once | TGTGCCAGCAGTGTCGACGGTGACACAGATACGCAGTATTTT | CASSVDGDTDTQYF
TRBD2 | TRBJ2-1 | TRBV11-2 | - | TGTGCCAGCAGCTTAACTAGGACTAGCGGTCTAGACGATGAGCAGTTCTTC | CASSLTRTSGLDDEQFF
- | TRBJ2-1 | TRBV9 | - | TGTGCCAGCAGCGTAGGGGGAAACTCCTACAATGAGCAGTTCTTC | CASSVGGNSYNEQFF
- | TRBJ2-6 | TRBV18 | - | TGTGCCAGCTCACCAGGGTCTGGGGCCAACGTCCTGACTTTC | CASSPGSGANVLTF
- | TRBJ2-1 | TRBV7-6 | - | TGTGCCAGCAGCCCCGGTAGGGGGGTAAGAAATGAGCAGTTCTTC | CASSPGRGVRNEQFF
- | TRBJ1-3 | TRBV30 | - | TGTGCCTGGAGGAAGGTTTCGCTGGGATCTGGAAACACCATATATTTT | CAWRKVSLGSGNTIYF
TRBD1 | TRBJ1-1 | TRBV9 | - | TGTGCCAGCAGCGTAGCACAGGGGAGGAACACTGAAGCTTTCTTT | CASSVAQGRNTEAFF
TRBD1 | TRBJ1-2 | TRBV4-1 | - | TGCGCCAGCAGCCAACCTCGAGACAGGGCGGACTATGGCTACACCTTC | CASSQPRDRADYGYTF
- | TRBJ1-3 | TRBV4-1 | - | TGCGCCAGCAGCCAAGGGCGAGGATCAAGCAACACCATATATTTT | CASSQGRGSSNTIYF
- | TRBJ2-3 | TRBV2 | - | TGTGCCAGCAGCTTCGGGATTCTCACAGATACGCAGTATTTT | CASSFGILTDTQYF
TRBD1 | TRBJ1-3 | TRBV2 | - | TGTGCCAGCAGTTTTTTCGGGACAGGGGGAAACACCATATATTTT | CASSFFGTGGNTIYF
TRBD2 | TRBJ2-4 | TRBV6-6 | - | TGTGCCAGCAGTACCCACGCGGGGGGCGCCAAAAACATTCAGTACTTC | CASSTHAGGAKNIQYF
- | TRBJ1-1 | TRBV5-4 | - | TGTGCCAGCAGCTTGGCCGGGCAGAACACTGAAGCTTTCTTT | CASSLAGQNTEAFF
TRBD1 | TRBJ2-7 | TRBV2 | - | TGTGCCAGCAGTCCCAGGACAGGCTCCTACGAGCAGTACTTC | CASSPRTGSYEQYF
- | TRBJ2-2 | TRBV2 | - | TGTGCCAGCGAGGGGGGGACCGGGGAGCTGTTTTTT | CASEGGTGELFF
- | TRBJ2-3 | TRBV2 | - | TGTGCCAGCAGTTGGGTTGGCACAGATACGCAGTATTTT | CASSWVGTDTQYF
- | TRBJ2-1 | TRBV7-8 | many | TGTGCCAGCAGTTCTCCCCCGGGATCTTTCTACAATGAGCAGTTCTTC | CASSSPPGSFYNEQFF
TRBD1 | TRBJ2-7 | TRBV28 | - | TGTGCCAGCAGAACTGGACAGGGGGTCGGTTACGAGCAGTACTTC | CASRTGQGVGYEQYF
- | TRBJ2-1 | TRBV18 | once | TGTGCCAGCTCGTCGGACTCAAACAATGAGCAGTTCTTC | CASSSDSNNEQFF
TRBD1 | TRBJ2-3 | TRBV6-4 | - | TGTGCCAGCAGTGACGGGGGACAGGGAACAGATACGCAGTATTTT | CASSDGGQGTDTQYF
- | TRBJ2-5 | TRBV5-1 | - | TGCGCCAGCAGAAACGTCCAAGAGACCCAGTACTTC | CASRNVQETQYF
- | TRBJ2-5 | TRBV15 | once | TGTGCCACCAGCACCCTTCGAACGGGGTTGGGAGAGACCCAGTACTTC | CATSTLRTGLGETQYF
- | TRBJ2-6 | TRBV28 | once | TGTGCCAGCAGTACCCTGGTGTCTGGGGCCAACGTCCTGACTTTC | CASSTLVSGANVLTF
- | TRBJ2-3 | TRBV7-9 | few | TGTGCCAGCAGCTCCCAAGCCTTTCCAGATACGCAGTATTTT | CASSSQAFPDTQYF
TRBD1 | TRBJ2-3 | TRBV2 | - | TGTGCCAGCAGTACAGGGGTGATTACAGATACGCAGTATTTT | CASSTGVITDTQYF
- | TRBJ1-5 | TRBV19 | once | TGTGCCAGTAGTATCGGAAGCAATTATCAGCCCCAGCATTTT | CASSIGSNYQPQHF
TRBD2 | TRBJ2-1 | TRBV11-2 | once | TGTGCCAGCAGCCCCGGGACTAGCGGGAGGGTGGAGCAGTTCTTC | CASSPGTSGRVEQFF
- | TRBJ1-2 | TRBV19 | few | TGTGCCAGTAGCGAAGGACAGAACTATGGCTACACCTTC | CASSEGQNYGYTF
- | TRBJ2-7 | TRBV27 | - | TGTGCCAGCAGTACCCCGGGCGGGCTCGAGCAGTACTTC | CASSTPGGLEQYF
TRBD2 | TRBJ2-6 | TRBV7-2 | - | TGTGCCAGCAGCTTAGGAGGACTAGCGGGAACTGGGGCCAACGTCCTGACTTTC | CASSLGGLAGTGANVLTF
- | TRBJ2-1 | TRBV20-1 | few | TGCAGTGCCTCCCTAGGTGGACGACAGTTCTTC | CSASLGGRQFF
- | TRBJ1-5 | TRBV28 | - | TGTGCCAGCAGTTCACTCAGGTCTAATCAGCCCCAGCATTTT | CASSSLRSNQPQHF
- | TRBJ1-3 | TRBV7-2 | - | TGTGCCAGCAGCTTGAGCTCTGGAAACACCATATATTTT | CASSLSSGNTIYF
TRBD1 | TRBJ2-7 | TRBV29-1 | - | TGCAGCGTACCGGACAGGGGAACCTACGAGCAGTACTTC | CSVPDRGTYEQYF
TRBD1 | TRBJ2-7 | TRBV6-6 | - | TGTGCCAGCAGCCGGGACAGGGATTTCGAGCAGTACTTC | CASSRDRDFEQYF
- | TRBJ2-7 | TRBV6-5 | - | TGTGCCAGCAGGGTGGCCTACGAGCAGTACTTC | CASRVAYEQYF
- | TRBJ2-2 | TRBV2 | few | TGTGCCAGCTGGGGGGAAGTTGGGGAGCTGTTTTTT | CASWGEVGELFF
- | TRBJ1-1 | TRBV30 | - | TGTGCCTGGACCCGAGGGCCCGGGTCTGAGGCTTTCTTT | CAWTRGPGSEAFF
- | TRBJ2-1 | TRBV5-4 | once | TGTGCCAGCAGCTCGCAGCGGTGGAGCTCCTACAATGAGCAGTTCTTC | CASSSQRWSSYNEQFF
- | TRBJ1-4 | TRBV7-9 | - | TGTGCCAGCAGCCTGGGGCAGGGAGAGGAAAAACTGTTTTTT | CASSLGQGEEKLFF
- | TRBJ2-3 | TRBV11-2 | - | TGTGCCAGCAGCTTAGATCCTAATCCCACAGATACGCAGTATTTT | CASSLDPNPTDTQYF
- | TRBJ2-7 | TRBV4-3 | - | TGCGCCAGCAGCCAAGGTTCCGGGGCCAGCTCCTACGAGCAGTACTTC | CASSQGSGASSYEQYF
- | TRBJ1-5 | TRBV7-3 | - | TGTGCCAGCAGCCAAAGGGGGATGCTGGTCGGCAATCAGCCCCAGCATTTT | CASSQRGMLVGNQPQHF
- | TRBJ2-7 | TRBV7-2 | few | TGTGCCAGCAGCTTCAGGGAAAGCTCCTACGAGCAGTACTTC | CASSFRESSYEQYF
- | TRBJ1-4 | TRBV6-6 | - | TGTGCCAGCAGTTTTGGACAGACCAATGAAAAACTGTTTTTT | CASSFGQTNEKLFF
- | TRBJ1-6 | TRBV2 | - | TGTGCCAGCAGCGGACCGCTGCCACCCCTCCACTTT | CASSGPLPPLHF
- | TRBJ1-2 | TRBV28 | - | TGTGCCAGCAGTTCCAATGGCTACACCTTC | CASSSNGYTF
TRBD2 | TRBJ2-1 | TRBV19 | - | TGTGCCAGTAGTATAGAAGCGGGGTTATACAATGAGCAGTTCTTC | CASSIEAGLYNEQFF
- | TRBJ2-7 | TRBV7-8 | - | TGTGCCAGCAGCTTTGAAGCCGAAATCTACGAGCAGTACTTC | CASSFEAEIYEQYF
- | TRBJ2-3 | TRBV5-1 | - | TGCGCCAGCAGCTTTGCGGGGGCGTCAGATACGCAGTATTTT | CASSFAGASDTQYF
TRBD1 | TRBJ2-3 | TRBV28 | - | TGTGCCAGCAGTTTACTACAGGGGGCGCTTACAGATACGCAGTATTTT | CASSLLQGALTDTQYF
TRBD1 | TRBJ1-2 | TRBV5-1 | - | TGCGCCAGCAGCTTCGGGACAGAATATGGCTACACCTTC | CASSFGTEYGYTF